Sequencing of this TCR beta chain was carried out in a study of vaccination effects on CD4 cells after COVID-19. Study-level background: Sampling occurred a median 72 days post second dose, range 14 to 241.

Study findings and constraints: Clones from infection and from vaccination both contracted markedly late after vaccination.

Measured with immunoSEQ multiplex PCR; TCRdb has only the in-frame clones, and not every one. The data show 25,000 to 35,000 clones, roughly 80% seen once. Of note for this clone: Antigen specificity is unknown.

Viral peptide pools were used in the ViraFEST assay to expand antigen-specific CD4+ T cells, and sequencing came afterward. CD4+ T cell isolation took place after about nine days of culture. Two-dose vaccination with either BNT162b2 or mRNA-1273 was given to the participants. Half-medium changes using IL-2 medium occurred on days 3 and 7. The V gene's germline CDR1 is KGHSH and CDR2 LQKENI. V was clipped by 3 bases and J by 0 bases, with 5 bases between them. The CDR3 has 13 residues. The source of this sequence is a human donor who received a COVID-19 vaccine. Some clones in this sample may be carry-over from other donors' samples. Sample: CD4+ T cells from PBMCs cultured with SARS-CoV-2 spike peptides, taken after COVID-19 vaccination. The V call is TRBV18, the J call TRBJ1-2; D gene uncertain. The CDR3 sequence: CASSPGSNYGYTF. In nucleotides, the CDR3 is TGTGCCAGCTCACCTGGGTCTAACTATGGCTACACCTTC. The full variable domain, with the rest looked up from reference TRBV18 and TRBJ1-2, is NAGVMQNPRHLVRRRGQEARLRCSPMKGHSHVYWYRQLPEEGLKFMVYLQKENIIDESGMPKERFSAEFPKEGPSILRIQQVVRGDSAAYFCASSPGSNYGYTFGSGTRLTVV.